The text below deals with one T cell receptor (beta chain). During the collection period, no donor immune events like infections were recorded. These data originate in a study of identifying expanded T cells in peripheral blood. Sequencing used immunoSEQ multiplex PCR; TCRdb keeps in-frame clones, though not all of them. There are about 91,000 clones in the sample; about 90% occur only once, and roughly 3.9% lies in the top ten. This receptor was identified in a person between 18 and 75 years old in good health. Sample: blood.

The CDR3 spells CASSSLGQGNGYTF. The CDR3 DNA reads as TGCGCCAGCAGCTCCCTGGGACAGGGAAATGGCTACACCTTC. The gene calls are TRBV5-1 and TRBJ1-2, with 9 bases matching TRBD1. Germline values: CDR1 SGHRS, CDR2 YFSETQ. V lost 3 bases, J lost 6 bases, and 6 bases stayed unmatched. This CDR3 is 14 amino acids long.